Listed here are 27 T cell receptor beta chains from one sample, sequenced in a study of shared clonotypes between healthy human individuals. Only in-frame clones appear in the TCRdb table, and some are missing; sequencing was by immunoSEQ multiplex PCR. The sample lists about 600,000 clones; roughly 97% were seen once. The material sequenced was naive CD4+ T cells sorted from blood. Subset described: CD45RA+ positively selected. All receptors derive from a woman aged 25 to 39 in good health.

This clone has just one count. The genes are TRBV27 and TRBJ2-3, with a tentative D call TRBD2 (6 bases). The germline V gene encodes CDR1 MNHEY and CDR2 SMNVEV (reference sequence). Trimming stripped 5 bases from V and 1 base from J, with 13 bases between. There are 15 residues in the CDR3. The CDR3 here is CASSQTGLGTDTQYF. The CDR3 DNA reads TGTGCCAGCAGTCAAACGGGACTCGGCACAGATACGCAGTATTTT.

This chain's CDR3 is CASSQSGAGGPWNEQFF. Here the CDR3 DNA reads TGCGCCAGCAGCCAGTCGGGGGCGGGAGGGCCGTGGAATGAGCAGTTCTTC. The chain employs TRBV4-1 and TRBJ2-1; 9 bases are a match to TRBD2. CDR1 MGHRA and CDR2 YSYEKL come from the germline V gene. This CDR3 spans 17 amino acids. The V segment lost 3 bases and the J segment 7 bases; nucleotides outside the gene matches: 13.

The chain links TRBV25-1 to TRBJ2-7; 7 bases align to TRBD1. CDR1 MGHDK and CDR2 SYGVNS come from the germline V gene. With V trimmed by 7 bases and J by 0 bases, 3 bases remained unmatched. This CDR3 is 13 amino acids long. CDR3 amino acids: CASMDRSSYEQYF. DNA of the CDR3: TGTGCCAGCATGGACAGGAGCTCCTACGAGCAGTACTTC.

The chain has TRBV2 and TRBJ2-5; 11 nucleotides agree with TRBD2. Germline V gene lookup returns CDR1 SNHLY and CDR2 FYNNEI. There are 15 residues in the CDR3. V lost 5 bases, J lost 4 bases, and 6 bases stayed unmatched. For the CDR3, the DNA is TGTGCCAGCAGTATGACTAGCGGGGTCCCAGAGACCCAGTACTTC. Its translation is CASSMTSGVPETQYF.

This chain links TRBV28 with TRBJ2-1; 7 bases align to TRBD2. V lost 2 bases, J lost 4 bases, and 5 bases stayed unmatched. The CDR3 is made up of 15 amino acids. From germline, CDR1 is MDHEN and CDR2 SYDVKM. The CDR3 coding sequence is TGTGCCAGCAGTTTAATGCTAGCGGAATACAATGAGCAGTTCTTC. It encodes CASSLMLAEYNEQFF.

This chain links TRBV2 with TRBJ2-3; the D gene is possibly TRBD2 (6 bases). Germline loops: CDR1 SNHLY, CDR2 FYNNEI. The V and J ends lost 9 bases and 0 bases respectively, with 13 bases between them. The CDR3 is 14 residues long. The CDR3: CASVTSGSTDTQYF. As DNA, the CDR3 is TGTGCCAGTGTGACGAGCGGGAGCACAGATACGCAGTATTTT.

The chain combines TRBV7-3 with TRBJ2-3; 10 bases are shared with TRBD2. Germline V lookup: CDR1 SGHTA, CDR2 FQGTGA. V lost 5 bases and J lost 4; bases outside the gene matches: 24. The CDR3 contains 21 residues. This CDR3 reads CASSAKAPSGSVKTAADTQYF. CDR3 in DNA: TGTGCCAGCAGCGCAAAAGCCCCTAGCGGGAGTGTTAAAACGGCGGCAGATACGCAGTATTTT.

The CDR3 region is CASSYQGARGNTIYF. CDR3 DNA sequence: TGTGCCAGCAGTTACCAGGGGGCGAGAGGAAACACCATATATTTT. J is TRBJ1-3 and V is TRBV6-5; TRBD1 matches 8 bases. This CDR3 spans 15 amino acids. The germline V gene has CDR1 MNHEY and CDR2 SVGAGI. V lost 2 bases and J lost 4; bases outside the gene matches: 4.

V gene TRBV28 combines with J gene TRBJ2-7, with 9 bases fitting TRBD1. Germline V CDR1 and CDR2: MDHEN, SYDVKM. The CDR3 spans 15 residues. V gave up 5 bases and J gave up 3 bases; unmatched junction bases: 8. The DNA of the CDR3 is TGTGCCAGCAGTAGGACCGGGACAGGGATCTACGAGCAGTACTTC. Its translation: CASSRTGTGIYEQYF.

This chain uses TRBV19 with TRBJ1-1; D is unresolved. Trimming took off 9 bases at V and 1 base at J, with 12 bases between the two ends. CDR1 and CDR2 from the germline V gene are LNHDA and SQIVND (reference sequence). This CDR3 comprises 13 residues. This CDR3 is CASRLSRNTEAFF. The CDR3 DNA reads TGTGCCAGCAGACTCTCCAGGAACACTGAAGCTTTCTTT.

This clone came up once. The chain uses TRBV6-6 and TRBJ1-5, with no clear D. CDR3 length: 15 amino acids. Germline loops: CDR1 MNHNY, CDR2 SVGAGI (reference sequence). The ends were cut back, 0 bases at V and 4 bases at J, with 10 bases in the middle. CDR3 protein: CASSYSEGPNQPQHF. In nucleotides, the CDR3 is TGTGCCAGCAGTTACTCGGAAGGGCCGAATCAGCCCCAGCATTTT.

V and J are TRBV28 and TRBJ1-2; weak D call: TRBD1 (6 bases). This CDR3 has 15 amino acids. Germline values: CDR1 MDHEN, CDR2 SYDVKM. The germline V and J ends were trimmed by 7 bases and 4 bases, with 19 bases remaining between them. The CDR3: CASNINPRGGYGYTF. The CDR3 nucleotides read TGTGCCAGCAATATTAATCCGAGGGGGGGCTATGGCTACACCTTC.

The V and J genes are TRBV27 and TRBJ1-6; D is possibly TRBD1 (5 bases). V lost 2 bases and J lost 6, with 8 bases in between. This CDR3 is 14 amino acids long. Looked up from germline, CDR1 is MNHEY and CDR2 is SMNVEV (reference sequence). The CDR3 DNA is TGTGCCAGCAGTTTAAGAGGGGTTAATTCACCCCTCCACTTT. It is translated as CASSLRGVNSPLHF.

This chain joins TRBV6-6 and TRBJ2-7, with D possibly matching TRBD1 (6 bases). The CDR3 covers 16 residues. Trimming removed 0 bases from V and 4 bases from J, with 16 bases in between. Germline V gene sequence: CDR1 MNHNY, CDR2 SVGAGI (reference sequence). Written as DNA, the CDR3 is TGTGCCAGCAGTTACTCGGACCCTACAAGGGGGTACGAGCAGTACTTC. It is translated as CASSYSDPTRGYEQYF.

The V call is TRBV7-2, the J call TRBJ2-7; D gene uncertain. Per germline, CDR1 SGHTA and CDR2 FQGNSA. The CDR3 sequence is 14 residues long. The V end lost 4 bases, the J end lost 3 bases, and 13 bases lay between the germline ends. The CDR3 nucleotides are TGTGCCAGCAGCTATCTGAAGACGCACTACGAGCAGTACTTC. Amino acid sequence: CASSYLKTHYEQYF.

The V and J genes are TRBV10-3 and TRBJ1-5; the D is unclear. This CDR3 region has 13 residues. From germline, CDR1 is ENHRY and CDR2 SYGVKD. V dropped 7 bases and J dropped 3 bases, with 10 bases sitting between them. The CDR3 here is CAINEEFNQPQHF. CDR3 nucleotide sequence: TGTGCCATCAACGAGGAGTTCAATCAGCCCCAGCATTTT.

This sequence joins TRBV5-5 and TRBJ1-1; D is ambiguous. The V end lost 2 bases, the J end lost 6 bases, and 8 bases lay between the germline ends. Germline V lookup: CDR1 SGHKS, CDR2 YYEKEE (reference sequence). CDR3 length: 12 amino acids. CDR3 residues: CASSFSGAEAFF. CDR3 DNA: TGTGCCAGCAGCTTCTCCGGGGCTGAAGCTTTCTTT. The whole variable domain, remainder taken from reference TRBV5-5 and TRBJ1-1, is DAGVTQSPTHLIKTRGQQVTLRCSPISGHKSVSWYQQVLGQGPQFIFQYYEKEERGRGNFPDRFSARQFPNYSSELNVNALLLGDSALYLCASSFSGAEAFFGQGTRLTVV.

The chain has TRBV7-6 and TRBJ2-3; TRBD2 agrees at 13 bases. Germline-derived CDR1 and CDR2 are SGHVS and FNYEAQ. The CDR3 has 19 amino acids. J was trimmed by 4 bases and V by 4 bases; bases with no gene match: 14. CDR3 DNA sequence: TGTGCCAGCAGCTCACAGGCCTCGGGACTAGCGGGATTTCCAGATACGCAGTATTTT. Translating gives CASSSQASGLAGFPDTQYF.

The rearrangement uses TRBV7-2 and TRBJ1-5; D might be TRBD1 (6 bases). CDR1 and CDR2 from the germline V gene are SGHTA and FQGNSA. The CDR3 spans 16 residues. The V gene lost 0 bases and the J gene lost 6 bases, with 15 bases spanning the gap. The chain's CDR3 is CASSLAEGGLSQPQHF. DNA for the CDR3: TGTGCCAGCAGCTTAGCGGAGGGGGGACTGTCTCAGCCCCAGCATTTT.

This chain uses TRBV10-1 with TRBJ1-1; D is unresolved. In germline, CDR1 is WNHNN, CDR2 SYGVQD (reference sequence). The V end was cut by 6 bases, the J end by 2 bases, with 10 bases between. There are 13 residues in the CDR3. The DNA for the CDR3 is TGCGCCAGCAGGGAAGCAGGTAACACTGAAGCTTTCTTT. As protein: CASREAGNTEAFF.

Here the CDR3 DNA reads TGTGCCAGCTCATGGAACACTGAAGCTTTCTTT. As protein: CASSWNTEAFF. The chain employs TRBV18 and TRBJ1-1; D is unclear. Germline V gene data show CDR1 as KGHSH and CDR2 as LQKENI. Trimming stripped 5 bases from V and 1 base from J, with 2 bases between. This CDR3 contains 11 residues.

This clone has just a few counts. The chain carries TRBV5-1 and TRBJ2-3; D ambiguous. CDR1 and CDR2 (germline): SGHRS, YFSETQ. V gave up 1 base and J gave up 5 bases, with 11 bases separating them. There are 14 residues in the CDR3. The CDR3 loop reads CASSLRAVGDTQYF. DNA for the CDR3: TGCGCCAGCAGCTTGAGAGCCGTTGGAGATACGCAGTATTTT.

The rearrangement links TRBV2 to TRBJ2-5; maybe TRBD2 (5 bases). CDR1 and CDR2 from the germline V gene are SNHLY and FYNNEI. The CDR3 covers 17 residues. The V end lost 8 bases, the J end lost 5 bases, and 27 bases lay between the germline ends. CDR3 DNA: TGTGCCAGCCACCGGGATCCAATCCCTAGCCCGGAGGAGACCCAGTACTTC. It encodes CASHRDPIPSPEETQYF.

The chain links TRBV28 to TRBJ2-7; D is perhaps TRBD2 (5 bases). The CDR3 has 15 amino acids. V was pared by 8 bases and J by 0 bases, with 17 bases between. CDR1 is MDHEN, CDR2 SYDVKM, per germline. CDR3 amino acids: CASLPPGGNSYEQYF. The CDR3 DNA follows: TGTGCCAGCCTGCCCCCCGGAGGAAACTCCTACGAGCAGTACTTC.

CDR3 nucleotides: TGTGCCAGCAGTTTCGACAGGGGTGGCTCACCCCTCCACTTT. The encoded protein is CASSFDRGGSPLHF. The chain employs TRBV6-5 and TRBJ1-6, with 8 bases aligning to TRBD1. The CDR3 runs 14 residues. Germline V gene lookup returns CDR1 MNHEY and CDR2 SVGAGI. The ends lost 4 bases at V and 10 bases at J; junction bases unmatched: 6.

This rearrangement joins TRBV19 to TRBJ1-5; the match to TRBD1 covers 12 bases. Losses at the gene ends were 4 bases for V and 4 bases for J; bases not matched to a gene: 8. This CDR3 is built from 17 residues. Germline CDR1 is LNHDA and CDR2 is SQIVND (reference sequence). The CDR3 DNA reads TGTGCCAGTAGTAGGGGGACAGGGGGCGGGCGGAATCAGCCCCAGCATTTT. Its translation: CASSRGTGGGRNQPQHF.

The chain couples TRBV18 to TRBJ1-1, with D unresolved. V gave up 2 bases and J gave up 6 bases, with 13 bases separating them. CDR1 is KGHSH and CDR2 is LQKENI in the germline V gene. This CDR3 region has 14 residues. This chain's CDR3 is CASSPGPGRAEAFF. The CDR3 DNA sequence: TGTGCCAGCTCACCAGGCCCGGGTCGAGCTGAAGCTTTCTTT. Looking up the rest from reference TRBV18 and TRBJ1-1 gives the full variable domain: NAGVMQNPRHLVRRRGQEARLRCSPMKGHSHVYWYRQLPEEGLKFMVYLQKENIIDESGMPKERFSAEFPKEGPSILRIQQVVRGDSAAYFCASSPGPGRAEAFFGQGTRLTVV.